This entry describes one T cell receptor (beta chain). V lost 8 bases to trimming and J lost 7 bases; unmatched junction nucleotides: 19. In germline, CDR1 is SQVTM, CDR2 ANQGSEA. CDR3 length equals 15 residues. The time point here: before trial treatment. The donors' regimen was nivolumab, ipilimumab, aspirin, low-dose cyclophosphamide and low-dose radiotherapy. The data belong to a study of low-dose radiotherapy and immunotherapy resistance in tumors. Looking at the study overall: Every two weeks, the protocol called for intravenous cyclophosphamide at 200 mg/m2. It was given one day before each radiation and immunotherapy administration.

Alpha and beta chains were covered, as first-strand cDNA relied on TRAV- and TRBV-specific primers. TCR amplification involved 15 to 20 PCR cycles with a constant-region primer and V-primer adapter. Isolated mRNA underwent amplification via in vitro transcription. MiXCR, applied by TCRdb to the reads, yields one record per CDR3 protein. The sample yields 60,000 to 90,000 distinct CDR3 sequences, more than 25% seen once. This specimen was PBMCs, taken before treatment. The genes are TRBV29-1 and TRBJ1-2, with 7 bases that match TRBD1. This TCR derives from a female donor with ovarian cancer. CDR3 nucleotides: TGCAGCTCCACCCGTGGAGGACAGGATAAGGGTGGCTACACCTTC. Its protein is CSSTRGGQDKGGYTF. The whole variable domain, remainder taken from reference TRBV29-1 and TRBJ1-2, is SAVISQKPSRDICQRGTSLTIQCQVDSQVTMMFWYRQQPGQSLTLIATANQGSEATYESGFVIDKFPISRPNLTFSTLTVSNMSPEDSSIYLCSSTRGGQDKGGYTFGSGTRLTVV.